The 21 T cell receptor beta chains below were found in one sample sequenced in a study of T cell changes during pregnancy in multiple sclerosis. Method: immunoSEQ multiplex PCR; TCRdb's copy keeps in-frame clones and lacks some. This table has 130,000 or so clones, roughly 97% appearing once. Sample: peripheral blood, taken after pregnancy. These receptors were obtained from a female donor with multiple sclerosis, enrolled in a pregnancy study.

The sample holds one count of this clone. This CDR3 reads CASSHRGNTEAFF. CDR3 coding DNA: TGTGCCAGCAGCCACAGGGGGAACACTGAAGCTTTCTTT. This chain joins TRBV6-4 and TRBJ1-1, with TRBD1 identical over 7 bases. From germline, CDR1 is MRHNA and CDR2 SNTAGT. Unmatched junction bases numbered 2, after V lost 6 bases and J lost 1 base. The CDR3 extends over 13 amino acids.

The V and J genes are TRBV4-1 and TRBJ1-4; 7 positions match TRBD1. Germline V gene data show CDR1 as MGHRA and CDR2 as YSYEKL. J lost 0 bases, V lost 0 bases, and 4 bases had no gene match. The CDR3 has 17 residues. CDR3 bases: TGCGCCAGCAGCCAAGAAAGGGGGCTCGCAACTAATGAAAAACTGTTTTTT. It encodes CASSQERGLATNEKLFF.

This clone came up once. This chain connects TRBV9 to TRBJ1-5; the D is unclear. The CDR3 consists of 14 residues. V shed 0 bases and J shed 5 bases, with 9 bases lying between them. CDR1 is SGDLS and CDR2 is YYNGEE in the germline V gene. The CDR3 bases are TGTGCCAGCAGCGTAGGATTGGGAGATCAGCCCCAGCATTTT. Protein sequence: CASSVGLGDQPQHF.

The chain recombines TRBV28 with TRBJ2-7, with D perhaps matching TRBD2 (6 bases). CDR3 length: 13 amino acids. Trimming cost V 5 bases and J 1 base, with 9 bases left between them. Per the germline V gene, CDR1 is MDHEN and CDR2 is SYDVKM. The CDR3 here is CASSNGGSYEQYF. CDR3 nucleotides: TGTGCCAGCAGTAACGGGGGTTCCTACGAGCAGTACTTC.

The rearrangement joins TRBV5-1 to TRBJ2-1; 8 nucleotides match TRBD2. CDR3 length: 15 residues. V lost 5 bases, J lost 7 bases, and 11 bases stayed unmatched. Per the germline V gene, CDR1 is SGHRS and CDR2 is YFSETQ. CDR3 sequence (DNA): TGCGCCAGCAGTTTGACTAGCGCGAGAGAGAATGAGCAGTTCTTC. Translating gives CASSLTSARENEQFF.

V gene TRBV28 combines with J gene TRBJ1-2; TRBD1 aligns across 7 bases. Germline loops: CDR1 MDHEN, CDR2 SYDVKM. V gave up 5 bases and J gave up 3 bases; unmatched junction bases: 6. The CDR3 runs to 14 residues. The CDR3, as DNA: TGTGCCAGCAGTCCCCCCGGGACAGACTATGGCTACACCTTC. Amino acid sequence: CASSPPGTDYGYTF.

V gene TRBV28 combines with J gene TRBJ1-2; 7 bases line up with TRBD1. The J segment lost 4 bases and the V segment lost 4 bases, leaving 6 bases of the junction unmatched. This CDR3 has 14 amino acids. Germline CDR1 is MDHEN and CDR2 is SYDVKM. The CDR3 protein is CASSSGSGGYGYTF. Here the CDR3 DNA reads TGTGCCAGCAGTTCGGGATCAGGGGGCTATGGCTACACCTTC.

The chain carries TRBV18 and TRBJ2-3; TRBD2 might be the D (5 bases). This CDR3 is built from 14 residues. Between the trimmed V and J ends, which lost 4 bases and 1 base, there was a span of 9 bases. CDR1 is KGHSH, CDR2 LQKENI, per germline. CDR3 loop: CASSQPGGTDTQYF. In DNA form, the CDR3 reads TGTGCCAGCTCACAACCCGGGGGCACAGATACGCAGTATTTT.

The chain recombines TRBV7-2 with TRBJ1-5; 10 nucleotides agree with TRBD1. The CDR3 has 15 residues. Germline V gene data show CDR1 as SGHTA and CDR2 as FQGNSA. The V and J ends lost 5 bases and 6 bases, in that order; junction bases with no gene match: 7. CDR3 in DNA: TGTGCCAGCAGCCCATCCGGGACAGGGGTTCAGCCCCAGCATTTT. Its translation is CASSPSGTGVQPQHF.

The chain uses TRBV29-1 and TRBJ1-5; 8 bases line up with TRBD1. Trimming took 0 bases from V and 12 from J; bases not matched to a gene: 4. Germline CDR1 SQVTM, CDR2 ANQGSEA. This CDR3 spans 12 amino acids. The CDR3 loop is CSVEDDGTGQHF. CDR3 nucleotide sequence: TGCAGCGTTGAAGATGACGGGACAGGCCAGCATTTT.

V gene TRBV28 combines with J gene TRBJ2-7; 10 bases fit TRBD2. Germline V CDR1 and CDR2: MDHEN, SYDVKM. V shed 5 bases, J shed 0 bases, and the junction held 4 bases outside the gene matches. The length of the CDR3 is 15 residues. CDR3 loop: CASSRLAGSSYEQYF. The DNA of the CDR3 is TGTGCCAGCAGTCGACTAGCGGGCAGCTCCTACGAGCAGTACTTC.

V usage is TRBV19 and J usage is TRBJ2-1; 8 bases line up with TRBD2. CDR3 length: 13 residues. Germline values: CDR1 LNHDA, CDR2 SQIVND (reference sequence). Trimming cost V 6 bases and J 14 bases; bases outside gene matches: 12. The CDR3 bases are TGTGCCAGTAGCACCCAAGAAGCGGGAGTGGAGTTCTTC. Translation gives CASSTQEAGVEFF.

J is TRBJ2-7 and V is TRBV5-6; TRBD1 might be the D (5 bases). The CDR3 has 12 residues. From germline, CDR1 is SGHDT and CDR2 YYEEEE. V lost 0 bases to trimming and J lost 5 bases, with 6 bases between them. The CDR3 reads CASSLGGHEQYF. The CDR3 nucleotides read TGTGCCAGCAGCTTGGGGGGCCACGAGCAGTACTTC.

The V and J genes are TRBV30 and TRBJ2-7; D is undetermined. V gave up 5 bases and J gave up 3 bases, with 11 bases separating them. CDR3 size: 12 residues. Germline V gene sequence: CDR1 GTSNPN, CDR2 SVGIG (reference sequence). The CDR3, as DNA: TGTGCCTGGGCCCCGGGTGGCTACGAGCAGTACTTC. Translation: CAWAPGGYEQYF.

This chain joins TRBV5-4 and TRBJ2-3; 10 positions match TRBD2. The V gene's germline CDR1 is SGHNT and CDR2 YYREEE (reference sequence). Trimming cost V 0 bases and J 2 bases; bases outside gene matches: 6. The CDR3 loop spans 17 amino acids. In DNA, the CDR3 is TGTGCCAGCAGCTTGGGAGGCAGCGGGAGGGCCACAGATACGCAGTATTTT. Translated: CASSLGGSGRATDTQYF.

J is TRBJ1-1 and V is TRBV28; a weak D match, TRBD1 (5 bases). CDR3 length: 16 residues. The V gene lost 2 bases and the J gene lost 1 base, with 14 bases spanning the gap. In germline, CDR1 is MDHEN, CDR2 SYDVKM. The CDR3 reads CASSLGGGARNTEAFF. The CDR3 DNA reads as TGTGCCAGCAGTTTAGGGGGGGGTGCCAGGAACACTGAAGCTTTCTTT.

This clone came up once. This chain connects TRBV5-6 to TRBJ1-1; D unclear. The V gene lost 1 base and the J gene lost 0 bases, with 13 bases spanning the gap. The CDR3 consists of 16 residues. Looked up from germline, CDR1 is SGHDT and CDR2 is YYEEEE. CDR3 bases: TGTGCCAGCAGCTTGTTTAGTGGCAGGATGAACACTGAAGCTTTCTTT. Its translation: CASSLFSGRMNTEAFF. Supplemented by reference TRBV5-6 and TRBJ1-1, the full variable domain reads DAGVTQSPTHLIKTRGQQVTLRCSPKSGHDTVSWYQQALGQGPQFIFQYYEEEERQRGNFPDRFSGHQFPNYSSELNVNALLLGDSALYLCASSLFSGRMNTEAFFGQGTRLTVV.

This chain connects TRBV7-9 to TRBJ2-2, with D possibly matching TRBD2 (6 bases). There are 14 residues in the CDR3. CDR1 is SEHNR and CDR2 is FQNEAQ in the germline V gene (reference sequence). Trimming shortened V by 6 bases and J by 3 bases, and 11 bases separated the two germline ends. Here the CDR3 reads CASSLTRDTGELFF. The CDR3 bases are TGTGCCAGCAGTCTGACTAGGGACACCGGGGAGCTGTTTTTT.

CDR3 DNA: TGTGCCAGCACCGGAGGGGGGGTTGGAAACACCATATATTTT. Amino acids: CASTGGGVGNTIYF. This chain joins TRBV2 and TRBJ1-3, with D tentatively TRBD1 (6 bases). The CDR3 length is 14 residues. V was shortened by 7 bases and J by 3 bases, with 13 bases between the two germline ends. Germline CDR1 reads SNHLY; CDR2 reads FYNNEI.

This rearrangement joins TRBV19 to TRBJ1-5; 11 positions match TRBD1. The V gene's germline CDR1 is LNHDA and CDR2 SQIVND (reference sequence). The V and J ends lost 1 base and 7 bases, in that order; junction bases with no gene match: 6. This CDR3 spans 16 amino acids. The CDR3 DNA sequence: TGTGCCAGTAGTATAGTCGGACAGGGGGCGGGACAGCCCCAGCATTTT. Translated, it gives CASSIVGQGAGQPQHF. Based on the CDR3 plus reference TRBV19 and TRBJ1-5, the full variable domain is DGGITQSPKYLFRKEGQNVTLSCEQNLNHDAMYWYRQDPGQGLRLIYYSQIVNDFQKGDIAEGYSVSREKKESFPLTVTSAQKNPTAFYLCASSIVGQGAGQPQHFGDGTRLSIL.

J is TRBJ2-5 and V is TRBV19; 9 bases are shared with TRBD1. The CDR3 runs to 14 residues. Unmatched junction bases numbered 1, after V lost 3 bases and J lost 2 bases. CDR1 is LNHDA, CDR2 SQIVND, per germline (reference sequence). CDR3 DNA sequence: TGTGCCAGTAGTATGGGACAGGGACAAGAGACCCAGTACTTC. Translation: CASSMGQGQETQYF.